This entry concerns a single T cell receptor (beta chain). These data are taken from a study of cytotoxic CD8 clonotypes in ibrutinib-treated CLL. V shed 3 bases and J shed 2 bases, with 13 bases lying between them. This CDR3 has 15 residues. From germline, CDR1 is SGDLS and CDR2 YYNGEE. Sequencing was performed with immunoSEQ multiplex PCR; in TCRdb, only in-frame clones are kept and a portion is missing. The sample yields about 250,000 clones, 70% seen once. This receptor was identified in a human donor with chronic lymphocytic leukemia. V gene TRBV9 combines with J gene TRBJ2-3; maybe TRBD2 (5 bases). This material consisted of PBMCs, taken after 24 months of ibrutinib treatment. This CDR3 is CASSAGSAVTDTQYF. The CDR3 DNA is TGTGCCAGCAGCGCCGGTAGCGCCGTCACAGATACGCAGTATTTT. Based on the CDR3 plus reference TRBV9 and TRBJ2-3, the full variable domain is DSGVTQTPKHLITATGQRVTLRCSPRSGDLSVYWYQQSLDQGLQFLIQYYNGEERAKGNILERFSAQQFPDLHSELNLSSLELGDSALYFCASSAGSAVTDTQYFGPGTRLTVL.